The TCR beta chain described here comes from a study of T-cell reconstitution after alpha-beta-depleted transplantation in children. Trimming took 10 bases from V and 9 from J, leaving 13 bases between them. The germline gives CDR1 ENHRY, CDR2 SYGVKD. CDR3 length: 11 residues. This clonotype has just a few counts. Its target is unknown. For TCRbeta, the library was prepared with unique molecular identifiers. One entry per CDR3 protein, called by TCRdb with MiXCR from the PCR reads. Counted here are over 100,000 distinct CDR3 sequences, 9% to 12% occurring once; the ten biggest clones make up approximately 36%. Study-wide findings and caveats: Reportedly, only several hundred clones from non-depleted graft cells drove alpha-beta T-cell counts at about two months.

This sequence was found in a boy aged 2 to 10 with acute lymphoblastic leukemia, due to receive a stem cell transplant. This rearrangement joins TRBV10-3 to TRBJ2-1; the D call may be TRBD1 or TRBD2 (5 bases each). Sequenced here: PBMCs, sampled before TCRalphabeta/CD19-depleted stem cell transplant. The CDR3, as DNA: TGTGCCAGTACAGGAGGTGGTGAGCAGTTCTTC. Translated: CASTGGGEQFF.